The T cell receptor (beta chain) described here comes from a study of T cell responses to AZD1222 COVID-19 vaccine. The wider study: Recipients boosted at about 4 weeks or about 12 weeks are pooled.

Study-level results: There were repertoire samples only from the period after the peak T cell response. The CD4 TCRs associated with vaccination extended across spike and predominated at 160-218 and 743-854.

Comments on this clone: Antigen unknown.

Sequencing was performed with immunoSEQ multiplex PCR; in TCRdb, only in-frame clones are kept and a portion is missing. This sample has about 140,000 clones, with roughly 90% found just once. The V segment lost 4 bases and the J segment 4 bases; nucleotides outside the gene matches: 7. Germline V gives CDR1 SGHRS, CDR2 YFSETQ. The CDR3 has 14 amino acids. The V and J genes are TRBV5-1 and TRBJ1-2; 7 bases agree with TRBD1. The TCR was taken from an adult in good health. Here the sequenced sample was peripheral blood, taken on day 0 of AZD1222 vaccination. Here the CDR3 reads CASSVTGTAYGYTF. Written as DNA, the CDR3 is TGCGCCAGCAGCGTTACCGGGACAGCCTATGGCTACACCTTC.